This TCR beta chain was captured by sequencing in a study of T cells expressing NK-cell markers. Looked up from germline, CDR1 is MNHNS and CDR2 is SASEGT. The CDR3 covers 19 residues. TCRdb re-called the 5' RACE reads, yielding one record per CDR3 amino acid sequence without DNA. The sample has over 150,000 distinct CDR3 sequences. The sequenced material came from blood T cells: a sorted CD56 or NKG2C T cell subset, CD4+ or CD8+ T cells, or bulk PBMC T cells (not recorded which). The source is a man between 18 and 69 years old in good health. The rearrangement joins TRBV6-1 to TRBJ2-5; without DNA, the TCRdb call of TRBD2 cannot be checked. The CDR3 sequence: CASSPLYVFGLARQETQYF.